This T cell receptor (beta chain) is from a study of PD-L1 blockade in urothelial cancer. Study background: Men with urothelial cancer arising in the bladder made up about 90% of the roughly 29 patients.

This table comes from immunoSEQ multiplex PCR, and its TCRdb copy is limited to in-frame clones, with some not included. Counted here are 49,000 or so clones, 70% to 80% occurring once; the ten biggest clones make up roughly 10%. Time point in this sample: pretreatment peripheral blood. The receptor was isolated from a man aged 65 to 85 with urothelial cancer. The sequencing used PBMCs, collected around atezolizumab (anti-PD-L1) treatment.

As DNA, the CDR3 is TGTGCCAGTAGTACTCAGGGGGCCCCAGATACGCAGTATTTT. It is translated as CASSTQGAPDTQYF. The rearrangement joins TRBV19 to TRBJ2-3; the match to TRBD1 covers 8 bases. Per germline, CDR1 LNHDA and CDR2 SQIVND (reference sequence). With V trimmed by 4 bases and J by 4 bases, 4 bases remained unmatched. The CDR3 length is 14 residues. The complete variable domain, with remaining parts taken from reference TRBV19 and TRBJ2-3, reads DGGITQSPKYLFRKEGQNVTLSCEQNLNHDAMYWYRQDPGQGLRLIYYSQIVNDFQKGDIAEGYSVSREKKESFPLTVTSAQKNPTAFYLCASSTQGAPDTQYFGPGTRLTVL.